This is a list of T cell receptor beta chains from one sample in a study of metastatic and nonmetastatic thyroid tumors. TCRdb re-analyzed the PCR reads using MiXCR. The sample contains about 49,000 clones, approximately 4.1% of which appear only once. Sequences were obtained from blood. The receptors shown here come from a female donor with papillary thyroid cancer or a benign thyroid nodule (not recorded which). Some clones in this sample may be carry-over from other donors' samples. Each CDR3 is given with its conserved first and last residue. Fields, in order: D gene, J gene, clone size, V gene, CDR3 protein, CDR3 DNA. The D gene is left open where the match is weak. A row's size may be missing; if present it is once, few, many or a size class.

TRBD1 | TRBJ2-1 | . | TRBV3-1 | CDSSSSGTGGDEQFF | TGTGATAGCAGCAGTTCCGGGACAGGGGGGGATGAGCAGTTCTTC
. | TRBJ1-5 | few | TRBV12-3/TRBV12-4 | CASSFTGGYQPQHF | TGTGCCAGCAGTTTTACGGGGGGATACCAGCCCCAGCATTTT
. | TRBJ2-2 | few | TRBV6-4 | CASSSSGFGELFF | TGTGCCAGCAGTTCGAGCGGCTTCGGGGAGCTGTTTTTT
. | TRBJ2-1 | . | TRBV19 | CASVRRRGIDEQFF | TGTGCCAGTGTCCGGAGACGGGGTATCGATGAGCAGTTCTTC
. | TRBJ2-5 | many | TRBV5-1 | CASSLTYLSTQYF | TGCGCCAGCAGCTTGACATACTTATCGACCCAGTACTTC
TRBD2 | TRBJ2-1 | few | TRBV6-4 | CASSEGTSGSSKQFF | TGTGCCAGCAGTGAGGGGACTAGTGGGTCAAGTAAGCAGTTCTTC
TRBD1 | TRBJ1-1 | many | TRBV11-2 | CASSLVGLTGGKGGENTEAFF | TGTGCCAGCAGCTTAGTAGGCCTAACAGGGGGAAAGGGAGGCGAGAACACTGAAGCTTTCTTT
. | TRBJ2-5 | many | TRBV5-1 | CASSPRPGGGQETQYF | TGCGCCAGCAGCCCAAGGCCCGGGGGAGGTCAAGAGACCCAGTACTTC
TRBD1 | TRBJ1-1 | . | TRBV6-1 | CASNSGGEGTEAFF | TGTGCCAGCAATTCAGGGGGTGAGGGCACTGAAGCTTTCTTT
. | TRBJ2-6 | many | TRBV11-3 | CASSVGGSGANVLTF | TGTGCCAGCAGCGTAGGGGGGTCTGGGGCCAACGTCCTGACTTTC
TRBD2 | TRBJ2-3 | few | TRBV27 | CASSLLVPGGNNTDTQCF | TGTGCCAGCAGTTTATTGGTGCCGGGGGGGAATAATACAGATACGCAGTGTTTT
. | TRBJ1-6 | few | TRBV7-8 | CASSLGGAGSYNSPLHF | TGTGCCAGCAGCTTAGGTGGGGCCGGGTCCTATAATTCACCCCTCCACTTT
TRBD2 | TRBJ2-7 | many | TRBV30 | CAWSSGGAREDEQYF | TGTGCCTGGAGTTCCGGGGGAGCCCGGGAGGATGAGCAGTACTTC